The text below deals with one T cell receptor beta chain. TCRdb keeps only in-frame clones here, not all; method: immunoSEQ multiplex PCR. The data show 49,000 or so clones, with 80% seen just once and around 22% held by the top ten. The record originates from a study of PD-1 blockade in classical Hodgkin lymphoma. All trial patients relapsed after autologous stem cell transplantation. This TCR derives from a human donor with classical Hodgkin lymphoma. Sequencing used peripheral blood mononuclear cells (PBMCs), obtained before the second cycle of nivolumab.

The CDR3: CASTMRRGSMNTEAFF. For the CDR3, the DNA is TGTGCCAGCACCATGAGGAGGGGCTCAATGAACACTGAAGCTTTCTTT. The chain couples TRBV19 to TRBJ1-1; D is perhaps TRBD1 (5 bases). Trimming cost V 9 bases and J 0 bases, with 20 bases left between them. The CDR3 has 16 residues. CDR1 is LNHDA and CDR2 is SQIVND in the germline V gene (reference sequence).